The T cell receptor beta chain under discussion was sequenced for a study of T cells expressing NK-cell markers. At the level of the study: Seven donors tested HCMV-seropositive and one tested seronegative among the eight sequenced. Study results and caveats: A handful of donors' CD3+CD56-NKG2C+ cells were dominated by the same clonotypes.

On this clonotype: Its specificity is not known.

With the 5' RACE reads reprocessed, TCRdb shows one record per CDR3 protein and no DNA. This sample contains more than 400,000 distinct CDR3 sequences. This CDR3 has 16 amino acids. The V gene's germline CDR1 is SEHNR and CDR2 FQNEAQ (reference sequence). This TCR derives from a woman between 18 and 70 years old in good health. Sequencing input: blood T cells: a sorted CD56 or NKG2C T cell subset, CD4+ or CD8+ T cells, or bulk PBMC T cells (not recorded which). The chain joins TRBV7-9 to TRBJ2-2; lacking DNA, the TRBD1 call made by TCRdb goes unchecked. CDR3 region: CASSSIPGQGTGELFF.